This TCR beta chain was observed in a study of a mutant IDH1 vaccine in newly diagnosed glioma. Overall study context: Treated patients had a mean age of 40.4 years and a sex split that was around 60% male and 37.5% female. Earlier therapy was either radiotherapy, temozolomide, or both, and most got both.

Study-level findings and limits: Pseudoprogression apparently lacked any relation to changes in top peripheral T cell clonotypes.

Documented time point: baseline, week 1 (first vaccination visit). Treatment of the sample: pre-vaccination baseline after standard-of-care therapy. Details on this clone: The antigen is not known.

Trimming took 2 bases from V and 5 from J, leaving 14 bases between them. CDR3 length: 15 amino acids. Germline assignment: CDR1 SGHNT and CDR2 YYREEE (reference sequence). Sequenced by immunoSEQ multiplex PCR; TCRdb stores in-frame clones only, minus some. The data show approximately 35,000 clones, about 88% seen once. V and J are TRBV5-4 and TRBJ2-1; D might be TRBD1 or TRBD2, each matching 5 bases. This specimen consisted of PBMCs, obtained from a glioma patient treated with radiotherapy, temozolomide or both. The clonotype was recovered from a woman aged 40-49 years with glioma. The CDR3: CASSLSGTGHNEQFF. The CDR3 DNA sequence: TGTGCCAGCAGCTTAAGTGGGACGGGACACAATGAGCAGTTCTTC. Drawing the rest from reference TRBV5-4 and TRBJ2-1, the complete variable domain is ETGVTQSPTHLIKTRGQQVTLRCSSQSGHNTVSWYQQALGQGPQFIFQYYREEENGRGNFPPRFSGLQFPNYSSELNVNALELDDSALYLCASSLSGTGHNEQFFGPGTRLTVL.